These 32 T cell receptor beta chains were all obtained from the same sample, sequenced in a study of shared clonotypes between healthy human individuals. Produced via immunoSEQ multiplex PCR; TCRdb's table is partial and in-frame only. The data hold 1.6 million or so clones, with approximately 98.5% observed a single time. The sequencing input was naive CD4+ T cells sorted from blood. As to subset: CD45RA+ positively selected. The receptors derive from a man aged 30 to 45 in good health.

The chain recombines TRBV5-4 with TRBJ2-1, with 11 bases fitting TRBD2. Germline loops: CDR1 SGHNT, CDR2 YYREEE (reference sequence). V was pared by 4 bases and J by 5 bases, with 11 bases of the junction left unmatched. The CDR3 has 17 residues. The CDR3 region is CASSRDLAGGADNEQFF. The DNA of the CDR3 is TGTGCCAGCAGCAGGGACTTAGCGGGAGGGGCGGACAATGAGCAGTTCTTC.

J is TRBJ2-4 and V is TRBV7-8, with 13 bases lining up with TRBD2. V lost 6 bases, J lost 5 bases, and 19 bases stayed unmatched. The CDR3 runs to 20 residues. Germline V gene lookup returns CDR1 SGHVS and CDR2 FQNEAQ. CDR3 amino acids: CASSTPTWTSGSVSQNIQYF. As DNA, the CDR3 is TGTGCCAGCAGTACGCCCACATGGACTAGCGGGAGCGTCTCCCAAAACATTCAGTACTTC.

This chain connects TRBV5-1 to TRBJ2-5; D gene uncertain. The germline V gene encodes CDR1 SGHRS and CDR2 YFSETQ. The CDR3 covers 14 residues. The V end lost 1 base, the J end lost 1 base, and 8 bases lay between the germline ends. DNA of the CDR3: TGCGCCAGCAGCTTGAACGGGTTCCAAGAGACCCAGTACTTC. Its translation: CASSLNGFQETQYF.

This chain uses TRBV7-2 with TRBJ2-2; D ambiguous. Looked up from germline, CDR1 is SGHTA and CDR2 is FQGNSA. CDR3 length: 11 residues. V dropped 5 bases and J dropped 7 bases, with 5 bases sitting between them. In nucleotides, the CDR3 is TGTGCCAGCAGCGTGGACGGGGAGCTGTTTTTT. Residues: CASSVDGELFF.

The chain recombines TRBV4-3 with TRBJ2-7; TRBD1 matches 9 bases. The CDR3 length is 15 residues. After removal of 2 bases from V and 4 bases from J, the junction contained 6 bases not matched to a gene. The germline V gene has CDR1 LGHNA and CDR2 YSLEER. The CDR3 is CASSQSRDREYEQYF. CDR3 nucleotides: TGCGCCAGCAGCCAATCTCGGGACAGGGAATACGAGCAGTACTTC.

The chain combines TRBV28 with TRBJ2-7; 8 bases are shared with TRBD1. Unmatched junction bases numbered 7, after V lost 2 bases and J lost 1 base. Germline-derived CDR1 and CDR2 are MDHEN and SYDVKM. CDR3 length equals 16 residues. The CDR3 coding sequence is TGTGCCAGCAGTTTACAGGGGGCGCAGAGATCCTACGAGCAGTACTTC. Its translation is CASSLQGAQRSYEQYF.

J is TRBJ2-3 and V is TRBV30; D is ambiguous. Trimming took off 3 bases at V and 6 bases at J, with 10 bases between the two ends. The CDR3 consists of 12 residues. Germline V CDR1 and CDR2: GTSNPN, SVGIG (reference sequence). CDR3: CAWRFSLDTQYF. The CDR3, as DNA: TGTGCCTGGAGGTTTTCTTTGGATACGCAGTATTTT.

Regarding this clone: This specimen includes other DNA sequences encoding the same CDR3. The chain couples TRBV6-6 to TRBJ1-5; D gene uncertain. Germline V gene data show CDR1 as MNHNY and CDR2 as SVGAGI (reference sequence). The V end lost 8 bases, the J end lost 1 base, and 6 bases lay between the germline ends. The CDR3 length is 12 residues. CDR3 residues: CASGVSNQPQHF. Here the CDR3 DNA reads TGTGCCAGCGGCGTAAGCAATCAGCCCCAGCATTTT.

The chain has TRBV10-1 and TRBJ2-5, with 11 bases aligning to TRBD2. The length of the CDR3 is 15 residues. J lost 6 bases, V lost 3 bases, and 6 bases had no gene match. Per germline, CDR1 WNHNN and CDR2 SYGVQD (reference sequence). The CDR3 sequence: CASSDSSGRKQTQYF. The DNA for the CDR3 is TGCGCCAGCAGTGACTCTAGCGGGAGGAAACAGACCCAGTACTTC.

This clone was counted a single time. The chain combines TRBV28 with TRBJ2-7; 9 bases line up with TRBD2. Germline V gives CDR1 MDHEN, CDR2 SYDVKM. The CDR3 is 15 amino acids. The J segment lost 4 bases and the V segment lost 7 bases, leaving 11 bases of the junction unmatched. The CDR3 DNA sequence: TGTGCCAGCAAGCCGGGACTAGCCACTATATACGAGCAGTACTTC. It codes for CASKPGLATIYEQYF.

The chain is built from TRBV6-5 and TRBJ2-1; D perhaps matches TRBD1 (6 bases). Germline CDR1 MNHEY, CDR2 SVGAGI. Deletions cut 4 bases from V and 3 bases from J, with 7 bases between. The CDR3 is 13 amino acids. CDR3 nucleotides: TGTGCCAGCAGTTGGGACAACTACAATGAGCAGTTCTTC. Protein product: CASSWDNYNEQFF.

The genes are TRBV5-1 and TRBJ2-7, with no clear D. The CDR3 is 11 residues long. Germline loops: CDR1 SGHRS, CDR2 YFSETQ. The ends were cut back, 4 bases at V and 7 bases at J, with 9 bases in the middle. CDR3 loop: CASSVPEEQYF. CDR3 coding DNA: TGCGCCAGCAGCGTCCCAGAGGAGCAGTACTTC.

This clone was observed a single time. The chain recombines TRBV7-9 with TRBJ1-3; no firm D call. The CDR3 is made up of 17 amino acids. From germline, CDR1 is SEHNR and CDR2 FQNEAQ (reference sequence). The V and J ends lost 0 bases and 0 bases respectively, with 12 bases between them. The DNA for the CDR3 is TGTGCCAGCAGCTTAGCAGGTCAGCCGAGCTCTGGAAACACCATATATTTT. This encodes CASSLAGQPSSGNTIYF.

This rearrangement joins TRBV4-3 to TRBJ2-7; TRBD2 matches at 11 bases. V shed 5 bases and J 1 base; nucleotides not matched to a gene: 4. Per germline, CDR1 LGHNA and CDR2 YSLEER. CDR3 length: 15 amino acids. CDR3 nucleotide sequence: TGCGCCAGCAGCGTTCTAGCGGGAGGATCCTACGAGCAGTACTTC. Residues: CASSVLAGGSYEQYF.

This sequence joins TRBV6-5 and TRBJ2-3; tentatively, D is TRBD1 (6 bases). The length of the CDR3 is 15 residues. The V end was cut by 7 bases, the J end by 1 base, with 15 bases between. The germline V gene encodes CDR1 MNHEY and CDR2 SVGAGI. CDR3 coding DNA: TGTGCCAGCAAAGTTGGGGGCGCCCGCACAGATACGCAGTATTTT. It codes for CASKVGGARTDTQYF.

The chain is built from TRBV7-6 and TRBJ2-7, with TRBD2 matching 10 bases. CDR1 and CDR2 from the germline V gene are SGHVS and FNYEAQ. V gave up 5 bases and J gave up 3 bases; unmatched junction bases: 4. This CDR3 region has 14 residues. This chain's CDR3 is CASSPTSGNYEQYF. For the CDR3, the DNA is TGTGCCAGCAGCCCAACTAGCGGGAACTACGAGCAGTACTTC.

The chain carries TRBV19 and TRBJ2-1, with TRBD1 matching 7 bases. J lost 4 bases, V lost 2 bases, and 5 bases had no gene match. From germline, CDR1 is LNHDA and CDR2 SQIVND (reference sequence). The CDR3 extends over 15 amino acids. The CDR3 loop reads CASSIRGHIYNEQFF. The DNA of the CDR3 is TGTGCCAGTAGTATAAGGGGGCATATTTACAATGAGCAGTTCTTC.

The chain couples TRBV5-5 to TRBJ2-1, with D perhaps TRBD1 or TRBD2 (5 bases each). The CDR3 loop spans 15 amino acids. From germline, CDR1 is SGHKS and CDR2 YYEKEE (reference sequence). V lost 2 bases and J 4 bases, leaving 13 bases between the germline ends. The CDR3 protein is CASSFPGPAYNEQFF. The CDR3 nucleotides are TGTGCCAGCAGCTTCCCGGGACCGGCGTACAATGAGCAGTTCTTC.

V is TRBV7-9 and J is TRBJ2-2, with D tentatively TRBD1 (5 bases). CDR1 and CDR2 (germline): SEHNR, FQNEAQ (reference sequence). The CDR3 runs 15 residues. The V end was cut by 5 bases, the J end by 3 bases, with 13 bases between. CDR3 sequence reads: CASSPRARDTGELFF. The CDR3 DNA follows: TGTGCCAGCAGCCCCAGGGCCCGGGACACCGGGGAGCTGTTTTTT.

The rearrangement uses TRBV10-3 and TRBJ2-1; D gene ambiguous. V lost 3 bases and J 5 bases, leaving 17 bases between the germline ends. Germline lookup yields CDR1 ENHRY and CDR2 SYGVKD. The length of the CDR3 is 16 residues. CDR3 sequence reads: CAISDGLLGFDNEQFF. The CDR3 DNA reads TGTGCCATCAGTGATGGTCTTCTTGGTTTCGACAATGAGCAGTTCTTC.

CDR3 nucleotide sequence: TGTGCCAGTGGGACCGCCGGATACACTGAAGCTTTCTTT. This sequence encodes CASGTAGYTEAFF. The chain couples TRBV19 to TRBJ1-1; tentatively, D is TRBD1 (5 bases). V lost 8 bases to trimming and J lost 3 bases, with 13 bases between them. The CDR3 contains 13 residues. Germline loops: CDR1 LNHDA, CDR2 SQIVND (reference sequence).

This sequence joins TRBV18 and TRBJ2-7, with 12 nucleotides matching TRBD2. Germline trimming cut 6 bases from V and 0 bases from J; bases unmatched to any gene: 15. The CDR3 length is 19 residues. Germline CDR1 KGHSH, CDR2 LQKENI. The CDR3 DNA is TGTGCCAGCTCGTTTATTTTGCCGGGACTAGCGGGCAGCTCCTACGAGCAGTACTTC. Translation: CASSFILPGLAGSSYEQYF.

The rearrangement links TRBV5-6 to TRBJ2-3, with 7 nucleotides matching TRBD2. Germline CDR1 is SGHDT and CDR2 is YYEEEE. The CDR3 totals 16 residues. V dropped 2 bases and J dropped 4; count of bases not matched to a gene: 10. CDR3 loop: CASSFGLREFPDTQYF. The CDR3 region has the DNA TGTGCCAGCAGCTTCGGTTTGCGGGAGTTCCCAGATACGCAGTATTTT.

J is TRBJ1-1 and V is TRBV9; D uncertain. This CDR3 has 16 amino acids. Trimming shortened V by 4 bases and J by 3 bases, and 19 bases separated the two germline ends. Germline V CDR1 and CDR2: SGDLS, YYNGEE. The CDR3 loop is CASSPQGPVSHTEAFF. The CDR3 nucleotides are TGTGCCAGCAGCCCCCAAGGCCCCGTGTCGCACACTGAAGCTTTCTTT.

The gene calls are TRBV10-2 and TRBJ2-1; a possible D gene is TRBD2 (6 bases). Germline V gives CDR1 WSHSY, CDR2 SAAADI. This CDR3 contains 12 residues. Trimming took off 6 bases at V and 6 bases at J, with 9 bases between the two ends. The DNA for the CDR3 is TGCGCCAGCAGCGGGACTCCCAATGAGCAGTTCTTC. As protein: CASSGTPNEQFF.

The gene calls are TRBV7-6 and TRBJ1-2; D not resolved. Germline CDR1 and CDR2: SGHVS and FNYEAQ. CDR3 size: 13 residues. The ends were cut back, 1 base at V and 8 bases at J, with 11 bases in the middle. CDR3 region: CASSLGAGLGYTF. CDR3 sequence (DNA): TGTGCCAGCAGCTTAGGAGCCGGGTTGGGCTACACCTTC.

Only one count was recorded for this clone. J is TRBJ2-2 and V is TRBV10-3, with D uncertain. In germline, CDR1 is ENHRY, CDR2 SYGVKD. The CDR3 contains 11 residues. Trimming took 8 bases from V and 6 from J, leaving 7 bases between them. The CDR3, as DNA: TGTGCCATCCGAAACTCCGGGGAGCTGTTTTTT. Translation: CAIRNSGELFF.

Worth noting for this clone: The same CDR3 also results from other DNA sequences found in this sample. The V and J genes are TRBV14 and TRBJ2-1; D ambiguous. This CDR3 is 11 amino acids long. Germline CDR1 and CDR2: SGHDN and FVKESK. Trimming removed 1 base from V and 8 bases from J, with 3 bases in between. CDR3 amino acids: CASSQAYEQFF. The CDR3, as DNA: TGTGCCAGCAGCCAAGCTTATGAGCAGTTCTTC.

The chain joins TRBV5-6 to TRBJ2-4; D ambiguous. The CDR3 loop spans 15 amino acids. V lost 1 base and J 0 bases, leaving 8 bases between the germline ends. In germline, CDR1 is SGHDT, CDR2 YYEEEE. The CDR3 sequence is CASSLKVRAKNIQYF. The DNA for the CDR3 is TGTGCCAGCAGCTTGAAGGTTCGAGCCAAAAACATTCAGTACTTC.

V gene TRBV7-9 combines with J gene TRBJ1-3; TRBD1 aligns across 9 bases. Germline values: CDR1 SEHNR, CDR2 FQNEAQ (reference sequence). The CDR3 sequence is 15 residues long. Trimming at V came to 8 bases and at J to 3 bases, leaving 8 bases not matched to a gene. This CDR3 is CASFGTGRGGNTIYF. The CDR3 bases are TGTGCCAGCTTTGGGACAGGGCGCGGTGGAAACACCATATATTTT.

CDR3: CASSYMGTVSGYTF. In DNA form, the CDR3 reads TGTGCCAGCAGTTACATGGGGACAGTCTCTGGCTACACCTTC. V is TRBV6-5 and J is TRBJ1-2, with 7 bases matching TRBD1. The CDR3 is made up of 14 amino acids. V dropped 2 bases and J dropped 7; count of bases not matched to a gene: 7. Germline lookup yields CDR1 MNHEY and CDR2 SVGAGI.

J is TRBJ2-7 and V is TRBV5-1, with 7 bases lining up with TRBD1. Germline V gene lookup returns CDR1 SGHRS and CDR2 YFSETQ. The trim removed 3 bases at V and 3 bases at J, leaving 3 bases unmatched. This CDR3 has 13 residues. Written as DNA, the CDR3 is TGCGCCAGCAGCTCCGACAGGGTCTACGAGCAGTACTTC. Translating gives CASSSDRVYEQYF.